Shown below are 25 T cell receptor beta chains from a single sample sequenced in a study of shared clonotypes between healthy human individuals (dated by TCRdb to between 2020 and 2021). The library was made by the immunoSEQ multiplex PCR assay. Not all clones reach the TCRdb copy of this immuneACCESS table, which keeps in-frame sequences only. Checked studies attribute under half of the gap to unresolved V genes and leave the rest unexplained. The sample contains millions of clones, approximately 95% of them found a single time. The biggest ten clones account for 0.39% of the sample. The sample consisted of naive CD4+ T cells from PBMCs. Reading the label with the study, this specimen's cell subset or site is: CD45RA+ positively selected. These receptor sequences come from a young man in good health. Some clones in this sample may be carry-over from other donors' samples.

The chain joins TRBV13 to TRBJ2-5, with TRBD2 matching over 9 bases. The J call is doubtful: the DNA matches TRBJ2-7 better. This CDR3 is built from 15 residues. CDR1 is PRHDT, CDR2 FYEKMQ, per germline (reference sequence). The CDR3 coding sequence is TGTGCCAGCAGCTTCCGCGGGAGGGACTCCTACGAGCAGTACTTC. This codes for CASSFRGRDSYEQYF.

The rearrangement uses TRBV5-1 and TRBJ1-1; maybe TRBD1 (6 bases). This CDR3 is built from 16 residues. Per germline, CDR1 SGHRS and CDR2 YFSETQ. V lost 5 bases to trimming and J lost 4 bases, with 21 bases between them. The CDR3 DNA sequence: TGCGCCAGCAGTTATACCTTACAGGGTAAGGGCACTGAAGCTTTCTTT. It is translated as CASSYTLQGKGTEAFF.

The chain employs TRBV5-4 and TRBJ2-3, with 7 bases fitting TRBD1. The ends lost 0 bases at V and 3 bases at J; junction bases unmatched: 10. The CDR3 sequence is 17 residues long. The germline V gene encodes CDR1 SGHNT and CDR2 YYREEE (reference sequence). Here the CDR3 DNA reads TGTGCCAGCAGCTTGGGACTGGGAAGACAGGGAACAGATACGCAGTATTTT. The encoded protein is CASSLGLGRQGTDTQYF.

The chain combines TRBV19 with TRBJ1-5, with D maybe TRBD1 (5 bases). The germline V gene encodes CDR1 LNHDA and CDR2 SQIVND (reference sequence). The V end lost 3 bases, the J end lost 5 bases, and 14 bases lay between the germline ends. This CDR3 contains 15 residues. The CDR3 bases are TGTGCCAGTAGTATCGGGGGGTTGGAATATCAGCCCCAGCATTTT. Its protein is CASSIGGLEYQPQHF.

This clone was recorded only once. The chain recombines TRBV5-4 with TRBJ1-2, with 9 bases aligning to TRBD1. The CDR3 is 15 residues long. V gave up 4 bases and J gave up 3 bases; unmatched junction bases: 7. Germline V gene sequence: CDR1 SGHNT, CDR2 YYREEE (reference sequence). In nucleotides, the CDR3 is TGTGCCAGCAGCATACAGGGGGCTGGCTACTATGGCTACACCTTC. The encoded protein is CASSIQGAGYYGYTF.

V usage is TRBV28 and J usage is TRBJ1-5, with 7 bases aligning to TRBD1. Per the germline V gene, CDR1 is MDHEN and CDR2 is SYDVKM. The CDR3 totals 16 residues. The junction had 11 bases not matched to a gene; V was cut back by 4 bases and J by 5 bases. CDR3 region: CASSSQEDRFDQPQHF. Here the CDR3 DNA reads TGTGCCAGCAGTTCCCAAGAGGACAGGTTTGATCAGCCCCAGCATTTT.

This clone came up once. The rearrangement links TRBV28 to TRBJ1-2, with D unclear. The CDR3 runs 14 residues. Trimming pared 3 bases from V and 4 bases from J, leaving 12 bases between. Germline V gives CDR1 MDHEN, CDR2 SYDVKM. The CDR3 nucleotides read TGTGCCAGCAGTTTCCCCTTCCCTCGCTATGGCTACACCTTC. Protein sequence: CASSFPFPRYGYTF.

The V and J genes are TRBV5-1 and TRBJ2-7; 7 bases are shared with TRBD1. Trimming removed 7 bases from V and 2 bases from J; junction bases left unmatched: 6. Germline CDR1 reads SGHRS; CDR2 reads YFSETQ. The CDR3 spans 13 residues. In nucleotides, the CDR3 is TGCGCCAGCGGAACGGGACAGCCCTACGAGCAGTACTTC. This codes for CASGTGQPYEQYF. Full variable domain (missing parts from reference TRBV5-1 and TRBJ2-7): KAGVTQTPRYLIKTRGQQVTLSCSPISGHRSVSWYQQTPGQGLQFLFEYFSETQRNKGNFPGRFSGRQFSNSRSEMNVSTLELGDSALYLCASGTGQPYEQYFGPGTRLTVT.

The chain has TRBV28 and TRBJ2-7; perhaps TRBD1 as D (6 bases). V lost 4 bases and J 9 bases, leaving 13 bases between the germline ends. Looked up from germline, CDR1 is MDHEN and CDR2 is SYDVKM. The CDR3 length is 12 residues. CDR3 sequence (DNA): TGTGCCAGCAGTTCTGGGACAAGGGTGCAGTACTTC. The encoded protein is CASSSGTRVQYF. The full variable domain, completed using reference TRBV28 and TRBJ2-7, is DVKVTQSSRYLVKRTGEKVFLECVQDMDHENMFWYRQDPGLGLRLIYFSYDVKMKEKGDIPEGYSVSREKKERFSLILESASTNQTSMYLCASSSGTRVQYFGPGTRLTVT.

This chain joins TRBV5-1 and TRBJ2-6, with unresolved D. V was shortened by 4 bases and J by 2 bases, with 22 bases between the two germline ends. The germline gives CDR1 SGHRS, CDR2 YFSETQ. The CDR3 has 19 amino acids. The CDR3 bases are TGCGCCAGCAGCAGATACCGGGCCACCGAATCCGCTGGGGCCAACGTCCTGACTTTC. Translated: CASSRYRATESAGANVLTF.

This clone was recorded once. This chain joins TRBV29-1 and TRBJ2-7; TRBD2 aligns across 13 bases. Trimming took 7 bases from V and 5 from J; bases not matched to a gene: 8. Germline CDR1 SQVTM, CDR2 ANQGSEA. The length of the CDR3 is 14 residues. The CDR3 sequence: CSANGLAGVDEQYF. The DNA for the CDR3 is TGCAGCGCCAATGGACTAGCGGGAGTAGACGAGCAGTACTTC.

The V gene is TRBV7-3, the J gene TRBJ2-3; 7 nucleotides match TRBD2. Per germline, CDR1 SGHTA and CDR2 FQGTGA. The V and J ends lost 2 bases and 2 bases, in that order; junction bases with no gene match: 10. CDR3 size: 17 residues. The CDR3 region has the DNA TGTGCCAGCAGCTTATTGGGGCTAGCGGACATCACAGATACGCAGTATTTT. Translation: CASSLLGLADITDTQYF.

A word on this clone: Other DNA sequences in the same sample also yield this CDR3. This chain uses TRBV5-1 with TRBJ2-3; D might be TRBD1 (5 bases). CDR3 length: 15 amino acids. The germline V and J ends were trimmed by 1 base and 1 base, with 10 bases remaining between them. Germline V gene lookup returns CDR1 SGHRS and CDR2 YFSETQ. CDR3 bases: TGCGCCAGCAGCTTGTTGGCAGGGCGCACAGATACGCAGTATTTT. Translation: CASSLLAGRTDTQYF.

The chain recombines TRBV28 with TRBJ1-5; TRBD1 agrees at 7 bases. CDR1 and CDR2 from the germline V gene are MDHEN and SYDVKM. Trimming at V came to 5 bases and at J to 0 bases, leaving 4 bases not matched to a gene. The CDR3 extends over 15 amino acids. The CDR3 DNA follows: TGTGCCAGCAGTACGGGACAGTCTAGCAATCAGCCCCAGCATTTT. Its translation is CASSTGQSSNQPQHF.

The CDR3 DNA sequence: TGTGCCAGCAGGCGACTGGGGGACAGGGGCGATAATGGCTACACCTTC. Residues: CASRRLGDRGDNGYTF. The chain couples TRBV27 to TRBJ1-2; 10 nucleotides match TRBD1. The germline V gene has CDR1 MNHEY and CDR2 SMNVEV (reference sequence). J lost 6 bases, V lost 6 bases, and 13 bases had no gene match. The CDR3 sequence is 16 residues long.

This chain uses TRBV28 with TRBJ1-4, with a weak D call TRBD1 (6 bases). The CDR3 has 16 residues. CDR1 and CDR2 from the germline V gene are MDHEN and SYDVKM. The V and J ends lost 7 bases and 6 bases respectively, with 21 bases between them. The CDR3 loop reads CASTPGGGRRHEKLFF. The CDR3 DNA is TGTGCCAGCACTCCTGGGGGGGGCAGGAGGCATGAAAAACTGTTTTTT.

The J gene is TRBJ2-7, the V gene TRBV5-1, with D possibly matching TRBD1 (5 bases). V was clipped by 0 bases and J by 9 bases, with 19 bases between them. The CDR3 has 15 amino acids. The germline gives CDR1 SGHRS, CDR2 YFSETQ. CDR3 DNA sequence: TGCGCCAGCAGCTTGGCCCGGGCAGGGCCGAGAGGGCAGTACTTC. Protein: CASSLARAGPRGQYF.

This chain links TRBV30 with TRBJ2-5; a weak D match, TRBD2 (6 bases). Trimming shortened V by 3 bases and J by 5 bases, and 16 bases separated the two germline ends. Germline-derived CDR1 and CDR2 are GTSNPN and SVGIG (reference sequence). The CDR3 extends over 14 amino acids. CDR3: CAWSDGPGSETQYF. The CDR3 bases are TGTGCCTGGAGCGACGGGCCCGGGAGCGAGACCCAGTACTTC.

This chain joins TRBV9 and TRBJ2-2; D remains ambiguous. The CDR3 has 16 residues. CDR1 SGDLS and CDR2 YYNGEE come from the germline V gene. V shed 0 bases and J shed 3 bases, with 12 bases lying between them. CDR3 protein: CASSVVTFRDTGELFF. CDR3 nucleotide sequence: TGTGCCAGCAGCGTAGTTACCTTTAGGGACACCGGGGAGCTGTTTTTT.

This chain links TRBV5-1 with TRBJ2-3; 10 bases agree with TRBD1. Germline V gene data show CDR1 as SGHRS and CDR2 as YFSETQ. This CDR3 spans 16 amino acids. With 0 bases clipped from V and 5 bases from J, the junction kept 6 bases outside the gene matches. The CDR3 reads CASSLGQGQGIDTQYF. CDR3 sequence (DNA): TGCGCCAGCAGCTTGGGCCAGGGACAGGGGATAGATACGCAGTATTTT.

This chain links TRBV5-1 with TRBJ2-3; 8 bases fit TRBD1. V lost 0 bases to trimming and J lost 14 bases; unmatched junction nucleotides: 5. This CDR3 is 12 amino acids long. CDR1 and CDR2 from the germline V gene are SGHRS and YFSETQ. In DNA, the CDR3 is TGCGCCAGCAGCTTGGAAGGGACAGGAGTGTATTTT. This sequence encodes CASSLEGTGVYF. The variable domain in full, completed from reference TRBV5-1 and TRBJ2-3, reads KAGVTQTPRYLIKTRGQQVTLSCSPISGHRSVSWYQQTPGQGLQFLFEYFSETQRNKGNFPGRFSGRQFSNSRSEMNVSTLELGDSALYLCASSLEGTGVYFGPGTRLTVL.

V is TRBV7-3 and J is TRBJ2-6; unclear D gene. The V gene lost 5 bases and the J gene lost 0 bases, with 8 bases spanning the gap. This CDR3 has 15 residues. Germline CDR1 reads SGHTA; CDR2 reads FQGTGA. Here the CDR3 reads CASSAHISGANVLTF. The CDR3 DNA follows: TGTGCCAGCAGCGCTCACATCTCTGGGGCCAACGTCCTGACTTTC.

The chain employs TRBV4-3 and TRBJ2-3; TRBD1 agrees at 9 bases. Germline trimming cut 0 bases from V and 4 bases from J; bases unmatched to any gene: 5. Germline CDR1 and CDR2: LGHNA and YSLEER. The CDR3 spans 16 residues. The DNA of the CDR3 is TGCGCCAGCAGCCAAGATCCCCGGACAGGGGCAGATACGCAGTATTTT. Its translation is CASSQDPRTGADTQYF.

This chain links TRBV6-5 with TRBJ1-6, with a possible D match to TRBD1 (5 bases). From germline, CDR1 is MNHEY and CDR2 SVGAGI. Trimming took off 2 bases at V and 7 bases at J, with 9 bases between the two ends. The CDR3 length is 14 residues. The CDR3 nucleotides read TGTGCCAGCAGTTACGGGACGCTAAATTCACCCCTCCACTTT. Amino acids: CASSYGTLNSPLHF.

V usage is TRBV11-2 and J usage is TRBJ1-1; no clear D. The CDR3 contains 15 residues. Per the germline V gene, CDR1 is SGHAT and CDR2 is FQNNGV. Trimming cost V 1 base and J 0 bases, with 9 bases left between them. Here the CDR3 reads CASSLAANMNTEAFF. CDR3 bases: TGTGCCAGCAGCTTAGCAGCAAACATGAACACTGAAGCTTTCTTT. Full variable domain (rest looked up from reference TRBV11-2 and TRBJ1-1): EAGVAQSPRYKIIEKRQSVAFWCNPISGHATLYWYQQILGQGPKLLIQFQNNGVVDDSQLPKDRFSAERLKGVDSTLKIQPAKLEDSAVYLCASSLAANMNTEAFFGQGTRLTVV.